One and the same sample provided the 10 T cell receptor beta chains below, sequenced in a study of T cells after posttransplantation cyclophosphamide. Libraries were prepared by immunoSEQ multiplex PCR; TCRdb keeps only in-frame clonotypes and omits some of them. The top ten hold roughly 18% of the sample, which has roughly 4,600 clones, 70% to 85% seen once. A marrow graft followed busulfan-fludarabine conditioning, with cyclophosphamide on days +3 and +4. Sequencing used PBMCs, obtained 86 days after allogeneic stem cell transplant with posttransplant cyclophosphamide. Receptor source: a male patient in his forties or fifties who received an allogeneic stem cell transplant from an unrelated donor, was CMV-positive, and had acute GVHD only. Some T cells may have originated in the graft donor.

The chain is built from TRBV19 and TRBJ2-6; TRBD2 is a possible D gene (5 bases). Germline V CDR1 and CDR2: LNHDA, SQIVND (reference sequence). The CDR3 is made up of 14 amino acids. V lost 3 bases and J lost 4, with 7 bases in between. The DNA of the CDR3 is TGTGCCAGTAGTATGGGAGCAGGGGCCAACGTCCTGACTTTC. This sequence encodes CASSMGAGANVLTF.

Here the CDR3 reads CASSFLSGGKNIQYF. In DNA, the CDR3 is TGTGCCAGCAGCTTCCTCTCAGGGGGCAAAAACATTCAGTACTTC. This chain uses TRBV13 with TRBJ2-4, with TRBD1 identical over 7 bases. CDR1 and CDR2 (germline): PRHDT, FYEKMQ (reference sequence). The CDR3 covers 15 residues. J was trimmed by 3 bases and V by 3 bases; bases with no gene match: 5.

This rearrangement joins TRBV29-1 to TRBJ1-1; D unresolved. V was pared by 1 base and J by 3 bases, with 12 bases between. CDR1 and CDR2 (germline): SQVTM, ANQGSEA. The CDR3 is 14 amino acids. In DNA form, the CDR3 reads TGCAGCGTTGAAGGGGTAGCCATGGACACTGAAGCTTTCTTT. Amino acid sequence: CSVEGVAMDTEAFF.

V and J are TRBV30 and TRBJ2-7; weak D call: TRBD1 (5 bases). The V gene's germline CDR1 is GTSNPN and CDR2 SVGIG (reference sequence). Trimming removed 5 bases at V and 3 bases at J, with 11 bases between. The CDR3 totals 12 residues. DNA of the CDR3: TGTGCCTGGGGTTGGGGCGGCTACGAGCAGTACTTC. Encoded protein: CAWGWGGYEQYF.

V usage is TRBV5-1 and J usage is TRBJ2-7; 7 bases are shared with TRBD1. The V segment lost 0 bases and the J segment 2 bases; nucleotides outside the gene matches: 5. The germline gives CDR1 SGHRS, CDR2 YFSETQ. The CDR3 has 15 residues. CDR3 in amino acids: CASSLARQGPYEQYF. DNA of the CDR3: TGCGCCAGCAGCTTGGCGAGACAGGGCCCCTACGAGCAGTACTTC.

This clone was counted only a few times. The chain is built from TRBV4-2 and TRBJ2-5; TRBD2 matches 8 bases. V shed 0 bases, J shed 5 bases, and the junction held 11 bases outside the gene matches. CDR1 is LGHNA, CDR2 YNFKEQ, per germline. The CDR3 is made up of 17 amino acids. In nucleotides, the CDR3 is TGTGCCAGCAGCCAAGATCAGGGTAGCGGGGTTCGGGAGACCCAGTACTTC. Its protein is CASSQDQGSGVRETQYF.

This sequence joins TRBV5-8 and TRBJ2-3; TRBD2 aligns across 9 bases. Germline assignment: CDR1 SGHTS and CDR2 YDEGEE. The CDR3 contains 14 residues. V gave up 4 bases and J gave up 6 bases; unmatched junction bases: 6. CDR3: CASSAGLAEDTQYF. Written as DNA, the CDR3 is TGTGCCAGCAGCGCGGGACTAGCAGAGGATACGCAGTATTTT. Variable domain in full (rest from reference TRBV5-8 and TRBJ2-3): EAGVTQSPTHLIKTRGQQATLRCSPISGHTSVYWYQQALGLGLQFLLWYDEGEERNRGNFPPRFSGRQFPNYSSELNVNALELEDSALYLCASSAGLAEDTQYFGPGTRLTVL.

To note about this clone: The germline gene is not matched at one end of the junction; a read error may be the cause. The chain joins TRBV5-1 to TRBJ2-1, with D possibly being TRBD1 (6 bases). The CDR3 has 15 amino acids. The germline CDR1 and CDR2 sequences are SGHRS and YFSETQ. The DNA of the CDR3 is TGCGCCGGCAGCTTGGTAGGGGGATCCTACAATGAGCAGTTCTTC. This gives the protein CAGSLVGGSYNEQFF.

The genes are TRBV7-2 and TRBJ2-1; possibly TRBD2 for D (5 bases). Germline V gives CDR1 SGHTA, CDR2 FQGNSA. The ends were cut back, 1 base at V and 0 bases at J, with 7 bases in the middle. This CDR3 is 15 amino acids long. DNA of the CDR3: TGTGCCAGCAGCTTAGAACGGGACTCCTACAATGAGCAGTTCTTC. The encoded protein is CASSLERDSYNEQFF.

The V and J genes are TRBV7-8 and TRBJ2-3; TRBD2 aligns across 9 bases. From germline, CDR1 is SGHVS and CDR2 FQNEAQ. This CDR3 is 17 amino acids long. The J segment lost 6 bases and the V segment lost 2 bases, leaving 12 bases of the junction unmatched. CDR3 loop: CASSLRMAGGPWDTQYF. DNA for the CDR3: TGTGCCAGCAGCTTAAGGATGGCGGGGGGGCCTTGGGATACGCAGTATTTT. Combining the CDR3 with reference TRBV7-8 and TRBJ2-3 gives the whole variable domain GAGVSQSPRYKVAKRGQDVALRCDPISGHVSLFWYQQALGQGPEFLTYFQNEAQLDKSGLPSDRFFAERPEGSVSTLKIQRTQQEDSAVYLCASSLRMAGGPWDTQYFGPGTRLTVL.